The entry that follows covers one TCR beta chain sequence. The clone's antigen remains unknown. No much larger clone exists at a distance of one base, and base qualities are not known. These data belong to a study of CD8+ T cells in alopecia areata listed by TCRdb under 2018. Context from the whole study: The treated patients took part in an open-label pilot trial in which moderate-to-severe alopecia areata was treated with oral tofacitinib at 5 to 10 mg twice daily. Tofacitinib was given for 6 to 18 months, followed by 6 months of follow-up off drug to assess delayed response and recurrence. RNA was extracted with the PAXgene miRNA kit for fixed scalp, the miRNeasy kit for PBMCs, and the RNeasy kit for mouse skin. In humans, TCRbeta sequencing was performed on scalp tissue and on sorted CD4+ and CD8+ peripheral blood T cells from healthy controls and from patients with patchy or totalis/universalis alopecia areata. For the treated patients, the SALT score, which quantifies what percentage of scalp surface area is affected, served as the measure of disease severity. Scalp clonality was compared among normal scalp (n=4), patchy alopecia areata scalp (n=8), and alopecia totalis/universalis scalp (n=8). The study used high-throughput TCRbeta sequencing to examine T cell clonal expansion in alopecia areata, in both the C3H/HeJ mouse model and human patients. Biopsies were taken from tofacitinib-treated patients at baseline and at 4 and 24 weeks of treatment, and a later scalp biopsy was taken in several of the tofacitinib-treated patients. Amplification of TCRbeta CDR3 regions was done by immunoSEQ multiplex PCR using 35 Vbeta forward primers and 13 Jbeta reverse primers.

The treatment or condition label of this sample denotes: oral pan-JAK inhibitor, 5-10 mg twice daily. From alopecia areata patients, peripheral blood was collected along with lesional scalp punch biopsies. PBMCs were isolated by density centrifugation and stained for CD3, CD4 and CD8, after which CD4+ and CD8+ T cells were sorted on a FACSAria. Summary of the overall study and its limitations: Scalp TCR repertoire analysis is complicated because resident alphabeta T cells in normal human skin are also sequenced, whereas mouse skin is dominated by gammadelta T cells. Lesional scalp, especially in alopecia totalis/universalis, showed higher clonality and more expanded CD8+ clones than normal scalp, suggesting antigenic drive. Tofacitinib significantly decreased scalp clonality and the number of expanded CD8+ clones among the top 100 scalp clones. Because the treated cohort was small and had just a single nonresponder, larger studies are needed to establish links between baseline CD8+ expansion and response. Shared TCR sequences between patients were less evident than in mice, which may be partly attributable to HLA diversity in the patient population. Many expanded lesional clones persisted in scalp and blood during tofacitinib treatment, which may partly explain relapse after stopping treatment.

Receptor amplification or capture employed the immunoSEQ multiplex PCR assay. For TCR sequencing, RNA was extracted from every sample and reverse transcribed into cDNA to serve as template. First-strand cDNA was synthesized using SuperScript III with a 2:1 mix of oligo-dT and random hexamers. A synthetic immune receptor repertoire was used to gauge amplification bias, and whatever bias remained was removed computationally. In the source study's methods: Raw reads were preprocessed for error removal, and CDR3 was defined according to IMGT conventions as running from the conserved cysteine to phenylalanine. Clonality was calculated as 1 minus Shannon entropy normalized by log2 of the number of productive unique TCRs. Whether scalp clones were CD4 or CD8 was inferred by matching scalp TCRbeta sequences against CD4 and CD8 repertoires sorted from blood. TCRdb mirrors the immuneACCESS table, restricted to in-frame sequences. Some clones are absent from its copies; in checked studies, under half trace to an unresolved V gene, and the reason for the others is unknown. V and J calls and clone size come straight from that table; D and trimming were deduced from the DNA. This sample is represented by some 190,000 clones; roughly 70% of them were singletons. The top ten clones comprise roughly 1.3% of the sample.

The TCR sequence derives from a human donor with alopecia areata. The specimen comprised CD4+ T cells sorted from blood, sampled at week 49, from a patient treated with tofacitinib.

The CDR3 loop reads CAWRETGPANEKLFF. The DNA reads as follows: TGTGCCTGGAGGGAAACAGGGCCGGCTAATGAAAAACTGTTTTTT. The chain is made from TRBV30 and TRBJ1-4; TRBD1 might be the D gene, on 6 matching bases. Looking up the germline V gene (reference sequence) yields CDR1 GTSNPN and CDR2 SVGIG. A distance of 14 bases separates the germline ends of V and J, which lose 3 bases and 3 bases respectively. The CDR3, from cysteine to phenylalanine, totals 15 residues. Only the CDR3 DNA is retained, 45 bases long and in frame from the first base.